The TCR beta chain under discussion was sequenced for a study of shared clonotypes between healthy human individuals. Data came from immunoSEQ multiplex PCR; TCRdb stores just in-frame clones and leaves some out. This table holds 300,000 to 400,000 clones, around 74% found once. This clone occurred a few times. This CDR3 contains 14 residues. V was pared by 4 bases and J by 5 bases, with 7 bases of the junction left unmatched. CDR1 WSHSY and CDR2 SAAADI come from the germline V gene. Sequencing was done on a sample of memory CD4+ T cells sorted from blood. Described subset: CD45RA-negative fraction. The genes are TRBV10-2 and TRBJ2-5; 7 bases match TRBD2. This receptor was obtained from a man aged 25 to 40 in good health. CDR3 loop: CASSVLLGGETQYF. The DNA of the CDR3 is TGCGCCAGCAGTGTTCTTTTGGGGGGGGAGACCCAGTACTTC.